The sequence of this TCR beta chain was determined in a study of early T cells in non-severe SARS-CoV-2 infection (dated by TCRdb to the early 2020s). Regarding the complete study: Because TCR sequencing was done on bulk RNA from unsorted whole blood, the alpha and beta chains could not be paired. What the research found in general, with its limitations: VDJdb matching was skewed toward anti-spike CD8 responses and likely underestimated virus-specific expansions by missing private and CD4 specificities.

Library prep was done by 5' RACE. Sequenced on a NextSeq 500. Unique molecular identifiers were attached to individual cDNA molecules in the TCR library protocol so that sequencing error and PCR bias could be corrected. Sequencing covered both TCR alpha and beta chains, and within each sample the abundances of alpha and beta sequences were tightly co-correlated. As for how the authors treated the data: V gene, J gene and CDR3 annotation of TCR sequences was performed with Decombinator V4. Expanded TCRs were defined as changing significantly between any two time points under a Poisson model with p below 0.0001. TCR abundances were normalised to the total number of TCRs sequenced per sample and were expressed as counts per million. MAIT TCRs were defined by TRAV1-2 paired with TRAJ12, TRAJ20 or TRAJ33, and iNKT TCRs by TRAV10 paired with TRAJ18. VDJdb, accessed 1 November 2021, was searched for CMV, EBV and SARS-CoV-2 annotated TCRs, excluding TCRs annotated for multiple antigens. Through fastp at Q25 and MiXCR, TCRdb rebuilt clones from the public reads, retaining in-frame beta chains. Rows merge per CDR3 protein into single entries with the most common DNA and genes. The V and J calls were not made by the authors but by TCRdb's processing. The sample data list 75,000 to 90,000 distinct CDR3 sequences, and 14% to 15% of these were observed just once. Of the sample, less than 7% falls within the top ten clones.

Trimming takes 4 bases from V and 4 bases from J, and the germline ends sit 8 bases apart. The CDR3 runs 12 amino acids, cysteine and phenylalanine included. The read is trimmed to its CDR3 DNA, 36 bases read in frame from base 1. This clonotype was counted only a few times. What this receptor recognizes is not known. Nothing much larger sits one base from this clone, and base qualities are not available. The study was a case-control design nested within a healthcare worker cohort in London, UK, with weekly nasopharyngeal swab PCR tests and blood sampling. Healthcare workers were recruited between 23 and 31 March 2020, during the week of the UK lockdown, and were followed weekly for up to about 16 weeks.

Sequencing input: whole blood. The chain was built from TRBV12-3 or TRBV12-4 and TRBJ2-7; the D gene could be TRBD1 or TRBD2, each one agreeing over 5 bases. The receptor was isolated from an adult who was a healthcare worker with PCR-confirmed SARS-CoV-2 infection or an uninfected control (not recorded which). Here is the DNA: TGTGCCAGCAGTTGGGGGTCGTACGAGCAGTACTTC. Protein translation: CASSWGSYEQYF.